What follows are 7 T cell receptor beta chains derived from one specimen sequenced in a study of blood T cell repertoires in COVID-19. Measured with immunoSEQ multiplex PCR; TCRdb has only the in-frame clones, and not every one. The sample consists of 110,000 to 150,000 clones, more than 75% of them appearing once. Sequenced material: peripheral blood. All receptors come from a human donor in a cohort sampled during active COVID-19.

The chain couples TRBV7-8 to TRBJ1-1, with TRBD1 identical over 7 bases. This CDR3 contains 17 residues. Per germline, CDR1 SGHVS and CDR2 FQNEAQ. V lost 1 base to trimming and J lost 1 base; unmatched junction nucleotides: 9. The CDR3 protein is CASSLDYPGQWNTEAFF. Written as DNA, the CDR3 is TGTGCCAGCAGCTTAGATTATCCGGGACAGTGGAACACTGAAGCTTTCTTT. The full variable domain, with the rest looked up from reference TRBV7-8 and TRBJ1-1, is GAGVSQSPRYKVAKRGQDVALRCDPISGHVSLFWYQQALGQGPEFLTYFQNEAQLDKSGLPSDRFFAERPEGSVSTLKIQRTQQEDSAVYLCASSLDYPGQWNTEAFFGQGTRLTVV.

The rearrangement links TRBV6-5 to TRBJ1-1; D remains unclear. From germline, CDR1 is MNHEY and CDR2 SVGAGI. V was trimmed by 0 bases and J by 2 bases, leaving 10 bases between them. The CDR3 runs to 15 residues. The CDR3: CASSYSEQINTEAFF. CDR3 in DNA: TGTGCCAGCAGTTACTCCGAACAGATTAACACTGAAGCTTTCTTT.

The rearrangement joins TRBV28 to TRBJ1-1; D perhaps matches TRBD1 (6 bases). V gave up 6 bases and J gave up 5 bases, with 25 bases separating them. The germline V gene encodes CDR1 MDHEN and CDR2 SYDVKM. The CDR3 contains 17 residues. The DNA for the CDR3 is TGTGCCAGCAGCCTTATCACAGGGTTCCTGTTCATAACTGAAGCTTTCTTT. This gives the protein CASSLITGFLFITEAFF.

The chain's CDR3 is CASSFLEGGEAFF. CDR3 nucleotide sequence: TGTGCCAGCAGTTTTCTTGAGGGAGGGGAGGCTTTCTTT. The chain has TRBV27 and TRBJ1-1; TRBD1 is a possible D gene (5 bases). V shed 3 bases and J shed 11 bases, with 16 bases lying between them. The germline CDR1 and CDR2 sequences are MNHEY and SMNVEV (reference sequence). This CDR3 region has 13 residues.

The V and J genes are TRBV29-1 and TRBJ1-3; tentatively, D is TRBD1 (5 bases). Trimming cost V 7 bases and J 1 base, with 17 bases left between them. Germline V lookup: CDR1 SQVTM, CDR2 ANQGSEA. There are 15 residues in the CDR3. CDR3 coding DNA: TGCAGCGCCCCCGGCGACGGGACTTCTGGAAACACCATATATTTT. It specifies CSAPGDGTSGNTIYF. The full variable domain, rest sourced from reference TRBV29-1 and TRBJ1-3, is SAVISQKPSRDICQRGTSLTIQCQVDSQVTMMFWYRQQPGQSLTLIATANQGSEATYESGFVIDKFPISRPNLTFSTLTVSNMSPEDSSIYLCSAPGDGTSGNTIYFGEGSWLTVV.

The CDR3 nucleotides read TGTGCCAGCAGTGAACGGCTGGGAGGTGGGAACACTGAAGCTTTCTTT. It specifies CASSERLGGGNTEAFF. This chain links TRBV2 with TRBJ1-1, with D unclear. This CDR3 is built from 16 residues. Germline V gene data show CDR1 as SNHLY and CDR2 as FYNNEI. V shed 2 bases and J shed 1 base, with 14 bases lying between them.

This chain's CDR3 is CASSLGTSGRPSGETQYF. CDR3 in DNA: TGTGCCAGCAGCTTAGGGACTAGCGGGAGACCTAGCGGAGAGACCCAGTACTTC. The gene calls are TRBV7-3 and TRBJ2-5; 14 nucleotides align to TRBD2. V lost 2 bases and J lost 4; bases outside the gene matches: 9. The CDR3 consists of 18 residues. Germline loops: CDR1 SGHTA, CDR2 FQGTGA. The full variable domain, completed using reference TRBV7-3 and TRBJ2-5, is GAGVSQTPSNKVTEKGKYVELRCDPISGHTALYWYRQSLGQGPEFLIYFQGTGAADDSGLPNDRFFAVRPEGSVSTLKIQRTERGDSAVYLCASSLGTSGRPSGETQYFGPGTRLLVL.